The rows below give T cell receptor beta chains drawn from one sample of a study of CD8+ T cells in alopecia areata. Sequenced by immunoSEQ multiplex PCR; TCRdb stores in-frame clones only, minus some. The sample shows 95,000 to 110,000 clones, 80% to 85% of them seen only once. The source material was CD8+ T cells sorted from blood, sampled at week 24, from a patient treated with tofacitinib. The receptors originated from a human donor with alopecia areata. Both conserved end residues are part of each CDR3. Fields, in order: CDR3 protein, CDR3 DNA, V gene, D gene, CDR3 length, clone size, J gene. A D gene is named only where the DNA matches it firmly. Only part of the rows carry a size: once, few, many, or a class if the clone is expanded.

CASSVEGLGEQYF,TGTGCCAGCAGCGTAGAAGGGCTAGGGGAGCAGTACTTC,TRBV9,NA,13,NA,TRBJ2-7
CASSSGTFPTTDTQYF,TGTGCCAGCAGCTCAGGGACATTTCCGACCACAGATACGCAGTATTTT,TRBV7-9,NA,16,NA,TRBJ2-3
CASSQFPGGGNEQFF,TGTGCCAGCAGCCAATTTCCCGGGGGGGGAAATGAGCAGTTCTTC,TRBV7-3,TRBD2,15,NA,TRBJ2-1
CASSHGGVPSYEQYF,TGTGCCAGCAGCCATGGAGGGGTGCCCTCCTACGAGCAGTACTTC,TRBV14,NA,15,few,TRBJ2-7
CASSEEGGGAESQYF,TGTGCCAGCAGTGAAGAAGGCGGGGGGGCCGAATCCCAGTACTTC,TRBV2,TRBD2,15,NA,TRBJ2-5
CASSQENTGGGYGYTF,TGTGCCAGCAGCCAGGAAAATACAGGGGGCGGCTATGGCTACACCTTC,TRBV4-2,TRBD1,16,NA,TRBJ1-2
CASTWGDGPYEQYF,TGTGCCAGCACCTGGGGGGACGGACCCTACGAGCAGTACTTC,TRBV6-1,NA,14,NA,TRBJ2-7
CASSQVPSPSYEQYF,TGCGCCAGCAGCCAAGTGCCTAGCCCTTCCTACGAGCAGTACTTC,TRBV4-3,NA,15,NA,TRBJ2-7
CASSRGGENYNEQFF,TGTGCCAGCAGCCGCGGGGGAGAGAACTACAATGAGCAGTTCTTC,TRBV13,TRBD2,15,NA,TRBJ2-1
CASSESQGVTASNEQYF,TGTGCCAGCAGTGAATCACAGGGGGTTACAGCTTCCAACGAGCAGTACTTC,TRBV25-1,TRBD1,17,NA,TRBJ2-7
CASSKGTSGGYEQYF,TGCGCCAGCAGCAAAGGGACTAGCGGGGGATACGAGCAGTACTTC,TRBV5-1,TRBD2,15,NA,TRBJ2-7
CASSPGGSEQYF,TGTGCCAGCAGCCCCGGCGGAAGCGAGCAGTACTTC,TRBV13,NA,12,NA,TRBJ2-7
CASSSPRQGAEETQYF,TGTGCCAGCAGCTCTCCCCGACAGGGGGCGGAGGAGACCCAGTACTTC,TRBV5-6,TRBD1,16,NA,TRBJ2-5
CASSFDRRDTQYF,TGTGCCAGCAGCTTCGACCGGCGAGATACGCAGTATTTT,TRBV7-6,NA,13,NA,TRBJ2-3
CASSDTGGPANEQFF,TGCGCCAGCAGCGACACGGGGGGGCCCGCCAATGAGCAGTTCTTC,TRBV5-1,TRBD2,15,once,TRBJ2-1
CASSLGPGGRNNEQFF,TGTGCCAGCAGCTTAGGTCCCGGGGGCCGGAACAATGAGCAGTTCTTC,TRBV7-2,NA,16,NA,TRBJ2-1
CASSTGASGFQETQYF,TGTGCCAGCAGCACGGGGGCTAGCGGGTTCCAAGAGACCCAGTACTTC,TRBV7-9,TRBD2,16,NA,TRBJ2-5
CASSLLATNYGYTF,TGTGCCAGCAGTTTATTGGCAACTAACTATGGCTACACCTTC,TRBV27,NA,14,NA,TRBJ1-2
CASSLDLGWGQETQYF,TGTGCCAGCAGCTTGGACCTTGGGTGGGGACAAGAGACCCAGTACTTC,TRBV5-4,NA,16,NA,TRBJ2-5
CATSVVRDSGANVLTF,TGTGCCACCAGCGTAGTTAGGGACTCTGGGGCCAACGTCCTGACTTTC,TRBV15,NA,16,NA,TRBJ2-6
CASSSTGTSAAYEQYF,TGTGCCAGCAGCTCTACCGGGACTAGCGCTGCCTACGAGCAGTACTTC,TRBV7-9,TRBD2,16,NA,TRBJ2-7
CASSRTIGSRDTQYF,TGTGCCAGTAGTAGGACTATAGGAAGCAGAGATACGCAGTATTTT,TRBV19,NA,15,once,TRBJ2-3
CASSLRWQGLVLEQYF,TGTGCCAGCAGCCTAAGGTGGCAGGGACTAGTCCTCGAGCAGTACTTC,TRBV4-2,TRBD2,16,NA,TRBJ2-7
CASSQDSDRRNTEAFF,TGCGCCAGCAGCCAAGATTCGGACAGGAGGAACACTGAAGCTTTCTTT,TRBV4-3,TRBD1,16,once,TRBJ1-1
CASSLLQGGAEAFF,TGTGCCAGCAGCCTACTACAGGGGGGCGCTGAAGCTTTCTTT,TRBV7-9,TRBD1,14,once,TRBJ1-1
CSVSSGGVYYNEQFF,TGCAGCGTCTCTAGCGGGGGGGTTTATTACAATGAGCAGTTCTTC,TRBV29-1,TRBD2,15,NA,TRBJ2-1
CASSPGGEQYF,TGCGCCAGCAGTCCCGGAGGGGAGCAGTACTTC,TRBV5-1,NA,11,NA,TRBJ2-7
CASSQDRAYEQYF,TGCGCCAGCAGCCAAGATCGGGCCTACGAGCAGTACTTC,TRBV4-1,NA,13,NA,TRBJ2-7
CASSRVVGRPEAFF,TGTGCCAGCAGTCGAGTGGTGGGTCGACCTGAAGCTTTCTTT,TRBV2,NA,14,NA,TRBJ1-1
CASSLEAGGPYEQYF,TGCGCCAGCAGCCTAGAGGCAGGGGGCCCCTACGAGCAGTACTTC,TRBV4-3,TRBD1,15,NA,TRBJ2-7
CASSFVPTQSEQFF,TGTGCCAGCAGCTTTGTCCCGACTCAATCGGAGCAGTTCTTC,TRBV7-6,NA,14,few,TRBJ2-1
CASRPGGNEQFF,TGTGCCAGTCGACCCGGTGGGAATGAGCAGTTCTTC,TRBV6-5,NA,12,NA,TRBJ2-1
CASSFRDRVQAGELFF,TGTGCCAGCAGCTTCAGGGACAGGGTTCAGGCGGGGGAGCTGTTTTTT,TRBV7-8,TRBD1,16,NA,TRBJ2-2
CSVVKAGLLEAFF,TGCAGCGTTGTAAAGGCAGGGTTACTTGAAGCTTTCTTT,TRBV29-1,NA,13,NA,TRBJ1-1
CASSRRPSWSADTQYF,TGTGCCAGCAGCCGGAGACCTTCTTGGTCGGCAGATACGCAGTATTTT,TRBV11-2,NA,16,once,TRBJ2-3
CSVEWDSDSGNTIYF,TGCAGCGTTGAGTGGGACAGCGACTCTGGAAACACCATATATTTT,TRBV29-1,TRBD1,15,NA,TRBJ1-3
CASRQGQTNTGELFF,TGTGCCAGCAGACAAGGACAGACGAACACCGGGGAGCTGTTTTTT,TRBV7-8,NA,15,NA,TRBJ2-2
CASKGGMNTEAFF,TGTGCCAGCAAGGGGGGGATGAACACTGAAGCTTTCTTT,TRBV27,NA,13,NA,TRBJ1-1